This T cell receptor beta chain derives from a study of T cells in Graves' hyperthyroidism and ophthalmopathy. Germline V lookup: CDR1 DFQATT, CDR2 SNEGSKA (reference sequence). J was trimmed by 2 bases and V by 0 bases; bases with no gene match: 7. The CDR3 extends over 15 amino acids. In its sample, this clonotype was seen many times. Its antigen is undetermined. Overall study findings and caveats: Among thyroid clonotypes expanded above 0.001, most also appeared in blood.

RNA transcripts yielded amplified TCR beta CDR3 regions. The HTBI set primed first-round TCR CDR3 RT-PCR. TCRdb re-analysed the multiplex PCR reads in MiXCR, keeping a single row per CDR3 protein. The sample carries around 600,000 distinct CDR3 sequences, around 13% recorded once. For ophthalmopathy patients, the Clinical Activity Score was at least 3 and the NOSPECS grade at least 4; duration was under 3 months. A patient was excluded if there was uncontrolled infection, other autoimmune disease, pregnancy or lactation. Each 10 ml fresh peripheral blood draw supplied the PBMCs. The clonotype originates from a woman between 45 and 60 years old with Graves' ophthalmopathy. The chain has TRBV20-1 and TRBJ2-7; 7 nucleotides agree with TRBD2. Input material: blood. This chain's CDR3 is CSARDTWEGTYEQYF. DNA for the CDR3: TGCAGTGCTAGAGATACGTGGGAGGGCACCTACGAGCAGTACTTC.